This TCR beta chain was sequenced in a study of cytomegalovirus exposure and HLA in healthy donors. Whole-study findings and limits: In vitro confirmation showed a few CMV-associated chains to be CMV antigen specific. The productive fraction for most TCR beta V segments was about 87% or about 30% in an earlier analysis.

After removal of 3 bases from V and 3 bases from J, the junction contained 4 bases not matched to a gene. The CDR3 contains 14 residues. Germline lookup yields CDR1 LNHDA and CDR2 SQIVND (reference sequence). Worth noting for this clone: Its antigen is still unknown.

Amplification used 60 Vbeta primers and 13 Jbeta primers. Clones were read by immunoSEQ multiplex PCR, and TCRdb kept only the in-frame ones, dropping some. Recorded for this sample: around 200,000 clones. The sequence derives from a girl aged 2-15 years in good health and CMV-seropositive. This chain links TRBV19 with TRBJ2-7, with 8 bases identical to TRBD1. The sequencing sample was made of PBMCs. The CDR3 sequence: CASSMPDRGYEQYF. The CDR3 DNA reads as TGTGCCAGTAGTATGCCTGACAGGGGCTACGAGCAGTACTTC.